This T cell receptor beta chain was sequenced for a study of shared clonotypes between healthy human individuals. Findings and limits, study-wide: Rarefaction showed sorted-subset sequencing was incomplete despite large depth.

CDR1 LNHDA and CDR2 SQIVND come from the germline V gene (reference sequence). The CDR3 spans 17 residues. The germline V and J ends were trimmed by 10 bases and 7 bases, with 28 bases remaining between them. Clones were read by immunoSEQ multiplex PCR, and TCRdb kept only the in-frame ones, dropping some. The sample has around 700,000 clones, roughly 70% seen once. Concerning this clone: Its antigen is not known.

The sequence was collected from a woman in her 30s in good health. Sequencing used memory CD4+ T cells sorted from blood. This sample's subset: CD45RA-negative fraction. The V gene is TRBV19, the J gene TRBJ2-2; D possibly corresponds to TRBD2 (7 bases). Here the CDR3 reads CATKQGGGSGLIGELFF. The CDR3 DNA follows: TGTGCCACCAAACAGGGAGGGGGGTCTGGGCTTATCGGGGAGCTGTTTTTT.